Described below is a single TCR beta chain sequence and its context. The table lists this clone with a count of one. Its target antigen remains unknown. Qualities for individual bases were not recorded, and no much larger clone is one base off. Germline trimming: 4 bases from V, 3 bases from J; junction bases outside gene matches: 4. Via the germline V gene, CDR1 is SGDLS and CDR2 YYNGEE. From cysteine to phenylalanine, the CDR3 is 14 amino acids long. Only CDR3 DNA is held: 42 bases, read in frame from base 1. Receptor amplification or capture employed the immunoSEQ multiplex PCR assay. The original pipeline was this. A statistical classification framework was developed to diagnose cytomegalovirus status using the catalog of TCR beta chain sequences. In TCRdb, the immuneACCESS table is reduced to in-frame sequences with V and J assigned. These tables do not hold every clone; where another copy was compared, an unresolved V gene accounts for under half, and the others remain unexplained. For V, J and clone size, that table is used; D and trimming come from the DNA. Across this sample there are about 270,000 clones, with around 85% seen only once. About 1% of the sample is in the top ten clones.

This entry belongs to a study of cytomegalovirus exposure and HLA in healthy donors (dated by TCRdb to about 2017). Regarding the complete study: The 666 repertoires of the first cohort and the 110 or so validation repertoires were produced on the same platform, according to a later analysis. The aim of the study was to test whether cataloging public T cell receptors could identify signatures of past pathogen exposure. In addition to the first cohort of 650 to 750 subjects, a separate validation cohort of approximately 130 different subjects was used. High-throughput TCR immunosequencing, statistical association of individual TCRs with disease status, and machine learning were combined to predict cytomegalovirus infection status. On the study overall, not on this receptor specifically: In both the original and validation cohorts, the classifier was reported to diagnose cytomegalovirus status with high specificity and sensitivity. Most TCR sequences were seen in very few donors, while some public TCRs were found in many individuals. The study listed 150 to 200 TCR beta chains as associated with cytomegalovirus. Three of the identified cytomegalovirus-associated TCR beta chains were confirmed in vitro to be specific for cytomegalovirus antigens. According to the authors, the approach could potentially be generalized to other disease states and immunological phenotypes. A later analysis had no HLA typing for the validation cohort, so co-occurrence there was scored across all 120 or so repertoires. In a later analysis, TCRs clustered in the first cohort were found to also tend to co-occur in the 130 or so validation repertoires, with approximately 95% of cluster scores above 0.

The donors were included in the validation cohort of 120 subjects, a group kept apart from the roughly 730-subject first cohort. This receptor was obtained from a young woman in good health and CMV-seronegative. Sample: PBMCs. This chain is built from TRBV9 and TRBJ1-2; TRBD1 agrees with 9 junctional bases. The base sequence is TGTGCCAGCAGCCCTGACAGGGGGGACTATGGCTACACCTTC. The encoded protein is CASSPDRGDYGYTF.